The clone carrying this TCR beta chain was seen a few times. These data come from a study of blood T cell repertoires in COVID-19. About the study: Some COVID-19 samples were acute and others convalescent; all came from the United States, Italy and Spain. In each case, the material was cDNA or gDNA derived from T cells, B-cell-depleted T cells, or PBMCs.

In the study's own analysis: Estimation of nucleated cell counts relied on the amplification of reference gene primers. Sequenced by immunoSEQ multiplex PCR; TCRdb stores in-frame clones only, minus some. V and J calls and clone size are given by that table; D and trimming were obtained from the DNA. The data contain around 250,000 clones, less than 85% of them seen just once; the ten biggest clones take up less than 4%. Germline trimming cut 5 bases from V and 0 bases from J; bases unmatched to any gene: 13. Germline CDR1 is LNHDA and CDR2 is SQIVND (reference sequence). CDR3 length equals 18 residues.

This sequence joins TRBV19 and TRBJ2-3, with 8 bases fitting TRBD1. The TCR sequence derives from a woman younger than 35 with acute or convalescent COVID-19. The specimen sequenced was peripheral blood. The CDR3 nucleotides are TGTGCCAGTAGTGCCGCAACCAGGGGGCAAACTAGCACAGATACGCAGTATTTT. Translation gives CASSAATRGQTSTDTQYF.